The rows below give T cell receptor beta chains drawn from one sample of a study of T-cell reconstitution after alpha-beta-depleted transplantation in children. A single record per CDR3 protein comes from TCRdb applying MiXCR to the PCR reads. The sample has approximately 270,000 distinct CDR3 sequences, under 30% seen once. The material was PBMCs, mostly from graft donor cells, obtained 360 days after TCRalphabeta/CD19-depleted stem cell transplant. Receptors were obtained from a female patient between 2 and 15 years old who had a stem cell transplant for congenital amegakaryocytic thrombocytopenia, so the T cells may come from the graft donor. Both conserved end residues are part of each CDR3. Each record gives: V gene, J gene, clone size, D gene, CDR3 DNA, CDR3 protein. The D gene is left open where the match is weak. Clone size is stated in some rows and not others, as once, few, many or a class when expanded.

>TRBV24-1|TRBJ1-5|NA|NA
TGTGCCACCAGTGAAGCAAGTGGGGGGAATCAGCCCCAGCATTTT
CATSEASGGNQPQHF
>TRBV12-3/TRBV12-4|TRBJ2-7|few|TRBD1
TGTGCCAGCGGCTCGGGACAGGGGCGCGACGAGCAGTACTTC
CASGSGQGRDEQYF
>TRBV4-3|TRBJ1-1|few|NA
TGCGCCAGCAGCCAAGAAGTAGGGCACACTGAAGCTTTCTTT
CASSQEVGHTEAFF
>TRBV6-2/TRBV6-3|TRBJ2-1|NA|NA
TGTGCCAGCAGTTATTTGGGAGGTGGTGAGAATGAGCAGTTCTTC
CASSYLGGGENEQFF
>TRBV7-2|TRBJ2-5|NA|TRBD1
TGTGCCAGCAGCTTAGTGTGGGACAGGGGTGAGACCCAGTACTTC
CASSLVWDRGETQYF
>TRBV12-3/TRBV12-4|TRBJ2-3|few|NA
TGTGCCAGCAGCGACAGGTTTCCAGATACGCAGTATTTT
CASSDRFPDTQYF
>TRBV2|TRBJ1-5|few|TRBD1
TGTGCCAGCAGTGAAGGACAGGGGGCGAGGCAGCCCCAGCATTTT
CASSEGQGARQPQHF
>TRBV2|TRBJ2-7|NA|NA
TGTGCCAGCAGTGTAAGGGGGTGGTACGAGCAGTACTTC
CASSVRGWYEQYF
>TRBV7-2|TRBJ2-3|few|NA
TGTGCCAGCAGCCATCGACGCAACACAGATACGCAGTATTTT
CASSHRRNTDTQYF
>TRBV3-1|TRBJ2-7|NA|NA
TGTGCCAGCAGCCAGGAATTCATAGGACACCGGAGCTCCTACGAGCAGTACTTC
CASSQEFIGHRSSYEQYF
>TRBV4-1|TRBJ2-6|NA|TRBD1
TGCGCCAGCAGCCTTTGGACAGGGGTTACTGGGGCCAACGTCCTGACTTTC
CASSLWTGVTGANVLTF
>TRBV4-1|TRBJ2-7|many|NA
TGCGCCAGCAGCCAAGTTAGGGGAGGCGGGTACGAGCAGTACTTC
CASSQVRGGGYEQYF
>TRBV28|TRBJ1-2|few|TRBD1
TGTGCCAGCAGTTTAGGGACAGACTATGGCTACACCTTC
CASSLGTDYGYTF
>TRBV12-3/TRBV12-4|TRBJ2-5|many|NA
TGTGCCAGCACCCCATTTGGGAGCCAAGAGACCCAGTACTTC
CASTPFGSQETQYF
>TRBV12-3/TRBV12-4|TRBJ1-1|NA|TRBD1
TGTGCCAGCAGTCCAACAGGGGAAGATATCCGAGCTTTCTTT
CASSPTGEDIRAFF
>TRBV20-1|TRBJ2-3|few|NA
TGCAGTGCTTTGGCCCCGGGACTCCCAGGGACAGATACGCAGTATTTT
CSALAPGLPGTDTQYF
>TRBV30|TRBJ2-7|few|TRBD2
TGTGCCTGGAAGGATAGGGGCGGGAGCCCCTACGAGCAGTACTTC
CAWKDRGGSPYEQYF
>TRBV19|TRBJ2-1|NA|TRBD2
TGTGCCAGTAGTGGTCTAGCGGGGGATCTTGACAATGAGCAGTTCTTC
CASSGLAGDLDNEQFF
>TRBV14|TRBJ2-4|NA|NA
TGTGCCAGCAGCCTAACTGTAGCCAAAAACATTCAGTACTTC
CASSLTVAKNIQYF
>TRBV12-3/TRBV12-4|TRBJ2-2|NA|TRBD1
TGTGCCAGCAGGTTGACAGGGGGCCTGGACACCGGGGAGCTGTTTTTT
CASRLTGGLDTGELFF
>TRBV10-2|TRBJ2-6|few|NA
TGCGCCAGCTCGAGGCCCGACCTCGACCCCAACGTCCTGACTTTC
CASSRPDLDPNVLTF
>TRBV5-1|TRBJ1-1|few|NA
TGCGCCAGCAGCTTGGTGGGGAGAACTGAAGCTTTCTTT
CASSLVGRTEAFF
>TRBV10-3|TRBJ2-7|few|TRBD1
TGTGCCATCACCCGAGACAGGGTGTCGTACGAGCAGTACTTC
CAITRDRVSYEQYF
>TRBV7-6|TRBJ2-2|NA|NA
TGTGCCAGCAGCTTAGCCCGCCCTGGGGGATCCGGGGAGCTGTTTTTT
CASSLARPGGSGELFF
>TRBV7-9|TRBJ2-1|few|NA
TGTGCCAGCAGCGGGAGGAATGAGCAGTTCTTC
CASSGRNEQFF
>TRBV28|TRBJ1-6|few|NA
TGTGCCAGCAGTTTTTACAGCTCCTATAATTCACCCCTCCACTTT
CASSFYSSYNSPLHF
>TRBV29-1|TRBJ2-5|NA|NA
TGCAGCGTTGCTGGAGTACTAGGAGAGACCCAGTACTTC
CSVAGVLGETQYF